These 18 T cell receptor beta chains came from one sample sequenced in a study of tumor-infiltrating lymphocytes in oesophageal squamous cell carcinoma. One entry per CDR3 protein, called by TCRdb with MiXCR from the PCR reads. The repertoire has around 15,000 distinct CDR3 sequences, approximately 50% of them found once; the top ten carry roughly a sixth. Sequencing was done on a sample of esophageal tumor tissue. The receptors were sampled from a male donor with esophageal squamous cell carcinoma.

J is TRBJ1-2 and V is TRBV11-2, with D maybe TRBD1 (6 bases). The J call may be faulty, since TRBJ2-7 better matches the DNA end. CDR1 and CDR2 (germline): SGHAT, FQNNGV. This CDR3 is 14 amino acids long. CDR3 region: CASSWPDRSYEQYF. The CDR3 bases are TGTGCCAGCAGCTGGCCGGACAGATCCTACGAGCAGTACTTC.

The rearrangement uses TRBV7-3 and TRBJ2-5; no reliable D call. The DNA matches TRBJ2-1 better at its end, which makes the J call doubtful. This CDR3 comprises 12 residues. Germline V lookup: CDR1 SGHTA, CDR2 FQGTGA. In DNA form, the CDR3 reads TGTGCCAGCAGCTTAGGGGACAATGAGCAGTTCTTC. Translated, it gives CASSLGDNEQFF.

The chain employs TRBV7-3 and TRBJ2-2; D remains ambiguous. Trimming shortened V by 5 bases and J by 3 bases, and 4 bases separated the two germline ends. This CDR3 has 12 residues. Germline values: CDR1 SGHTA, CDR2 FQGTGA. CDR3 bases: TGTGCCAGCAGCACATACACCGGGGAGCTGTTTTTT. This sequence encodes CASSTYTGELFF.

The chain couples TRBV28 to TRBJ2-1; no clear D. The J call is in doubt because the DNA end fits TRBJ2-5 better. CDR1 and CDR2 from the germline V gene are MDHEN and SYDVKM. This CDR3 has 15 amino acids. The CDR3 here is CASSFRVGIQETQYF. CDR3 in DNA: TGTGCCAGCAGTTTTCGTGTAGGGATCCAAGAGACCCAGTACTTC.

In regard to this clonotype: One junction end disagrees with the germline gene, perhaps due to a read error. This sequence joins TRBV7-2 and TRBJ1-1, with 8 bases identical to TRBD1. The CDR3 is 13 residues long. From germline, CDR1 is SGHTA and CDR2 FQGNSA. The CDR3 DNA reads TGTGCCAGCAGCTTACAGGGGGCGCAAGTGGGGTATTTT. Its translation is CASSLQGAQVGYF.

A word on this clonotype: The final CDR3 position lacks the conserved phenylalanine or tryptophan, pointing to a likely read error. No DNA is shown, since the ends of the CDR3 on it are uncertain; the CDR3 is the one TCRdb lists. This rearrangement joins TRBV7-9 to TRBJ1-1. The CDR3 totals 18 residues, both ends included. CDR1 SEHNR and CDR2 FQNEAQ come from the germline V gene (reference sequence). CDR3 protein: CASSRTSGNTQIRSILAQ.

A few counts support this clonotype. The chain couples TRBV12-3 or TRBV12-4 to TRBJ2-5; 9 bases map to TRBD2. The end of the DNA aligns better with TRBJ2-7, so the J call may be wrong. This CDR3 spans 15 amino acids. CDR3 region: CASSLASGRSNEQYF. CDR3 DNA sequence: TGTGCCAGCAGTTTAGCTAGCGGGAGAAGCAACGAGCAGTACTTC.

The rearrangement uses TRBV7-6 and TRBJ2-5; perhaps TRBD2 as D (6 bases). Gene TRBJ2-1 matches the end of the DNA better, so the J call may be wrong. In germline, CDR1 is SGHVS, CDR2 FNYEAQ. The CDR3 has 15 residues. CDR3 in amino acids: CASSYGGSSYNEQFF. The CDR3 region has the DNA TGTGCCAGCAGCTACGGGGGTAGCTCCTACAATGAGCAGTTCTTC.

This clonotype was observed many times. V gene TRBV28 combines with J gene TRBJ2-3, with 7 bases fitting TRBD2. The V segment lost 6 bases and the J segment 4 bases; nucleotides outside the gene matches: 7. CDR3 size: 14 residues. Germline CDR1 and CDR2: MDHEN and SYDVKM. DNA for the CDR3: TGTGCCAGCAGCAGAGCGGGACGGCCAGATACGCAGTATTTT. Translation gives CASSRAGRPDTQYF. The full variable domain, completed using reference TRBV28 and TRBJ2-3, is DVKVTQSSRYLVKRTGEKVFLECVQDMDHENMFWYRQDPGLGLRLIYFSYDVKMKEKGDIPEGYSVSREKKERFSLILESASTNQTSMYLCASSRAGRPDTQYFGPGTRLTVL.

This clonotype came up a few times. The chain's CDR3 is CASSLAGANTQYF. As DNA, the CDR3 is TGTGCCAGCAGCTTAGCCGGGGCGAATACGCAGTATTTT. The chain recombines TRBV7-8 with TRBJ2-3; possibly TRBD1 or TRBD2 for D (5 bases each). Trimming shortened V by 0 bases and J by 7 bases, and 8 bases separated the two germline ends. Germline lookup yields CDR1 SGHVS and CDR2 FQNEAQ. This CDR3 comprises 13 residues.

V and J are TRBV6-8 and TRBJ2-1; 9 positions match TRBD2. The CDR3 runs 19 residues. Germline CDR1 is MNHGY and CDR2 is SAAAGT. V lost 6 bases and J lost 5; bases outside the gene matches: 20. CDR3: CASSSGSSSGSVGHNEQFF. In nucleotides, the CDR3 is TGTGCCAGCAGCTCCGGTTCGAGTAGCGGGAGTGTAGGGCACAATGAGCAGTTCTTC.

Concerning this clonotype itself: At one boundary the junction diverges from the germline segment, which might be a read error. The chain uses TRBV7-6 and TRBJ2-4; D remains unclear. The J call is uncertain, as TRBJ2-5 better fits the DNA end. The CDR3 contains 19 residues. From germline, CDR1 is SGHVS and CDR2 FNYEAQ. For the CDR3, the DNA is TGTGCTAGCAGCTTAGGGCCCGCTGGGGTCGGTCCAATTCAAGAGACCCAGTACTTC. This gives the protein CASSLGPAGVGPIQETQYF.

The sample holds a few counts of this clonotype. The chain is built from TRBV7-3 and TRBJ2-5; the match to TRBD2 covers 13 bases. The V and J ends lost 5 bases and 4 bases, in that order; junction bases with no gene match: 10. Germline values: CDR1 SGHTA, CDR2 FQGTGA. The CDR3 contains 17 residues. The CDR3 spells CASSETPGLAGRETQYF. CDR3 in DNA: TGTGCCAGCAGCGAAACTCCGGGACTAGCGGGAAGAGAGACCCAGTACTTC.

The CDR3 DNA sequence: TGTGCCAGCAGAACTAGTATTAATCTCGAGCAGTACTTC. Translation gives CASRTSINLEQYF. V and J are TRBV6-6 and TRBJ2-1, with D possibly being TRBD2 (5 bases). The J call may be faulty, since TRBJ2-7 better matches the DNA end. Germline V lookup: CDR1 MNHNY, CDR2 SVGAGI (reference sequence). The CDR3 is 13 residues long.

This chain uses TRBV7-2 with TRBJ2-5; D is unclear. The J call is uncertain, as TRBJ2-1 better fits the DNA end. The CDR3 is 12 residues long. The germline V gene encodes CDR1 SGHTA and CDR2 FQGNSA. The CDR3 DNA is TGTGCCAGCTCTCACCCATTTCATGAGCAGTTCTTC. This encodes CASSHPFHEQFF.

The chain couples TRBV10-1 to TRBJ2-5; TRBD1 matches 12 bases. The end of the DNA fits TRBJ2-7 better, so the J call may be wrong. The germline V gene has CDR1 WNHNN and CDR2 SYGVQD (reference sequence). The CDR3 spans 15 residues. As DNA, the CDR3 is TGCGCCAGCAGTCCCGGGACAGGGGGCAAATACGAGCAGTACTTC. Protein sequence: CASSPGTGGKYEQYF.

This clonotype was recorded a few times. This chain joins TRBV28 and TRBJ2-1, with D perhaps matching TRBD1 (5 bases). Per germline, CDR1 MDHEN and CDR2 SYDVKM. The CDR3 is made up of 17 amino acids. Trimming pared 1 base from V and 0 bases from J, leaving 13 bases between. Written as DNA, the CDR3 is TGTGCCAGCAGTTTATCTCCAGGGATGGGCTCCTACAATGAGCAGTTCTTC. It translates to CASSLSPGMGSYNEQFF.

About this clonotype itself: At one of its ends the junction is not consistent with the germline gene, which may arise from a read error. This chain uses TRBV7-8 with TRBJ2-6, with D perhaps TRBD1 (6 bases). Germline CDR1 and CDR2: SGHVS and FQNEAQ. This CDR3 has 13 amino acids. This chain's CDR3 is CASSPRGPTDRYF. CDR3 bases: TGTGCCAGCAGTCCCAGGGGACCTACCGACCGGTACTTC.